This section outlines one T cell receptor beta chain sequence together with its context. The V gene's germline CDR1 is MNHEY and CDR2 SVGAGI. Trimming took off 3 bases at V and 5 bases at J, with 8 bases between the two ends. This CDR3 spans 14 amino acids. Repertoires were generated with immunoSEQ multiplex PCR, while TCRdb's copy carries only in-frame clones and drops some. This sample has about 210,000 clones, with roughly 80% found just once. The sample comes from a study of blood T cell repertoires in COVID-19. Study-level information: Nucleic acid was either cDNA or gDNA, and it came from T cells, B-cell-depleted T cells, or PBMCs.

V is TRBV6-5 and J is TRBJ1-6; the D is unclear. Sequenced sample: peripheral blood. This TCR was recovered from a woman in her 40s with active or convalescent COVID-19. CDR3 amino acids: CASSYKRDNSPLHF. Here the CDR3 DNA reads TGTGCCAGCAGTTATAAACGGGATAATTCACCCCTCCACTTT.